The subject of this entry is one TCR beta chain. This specimen belongs to a study of T cell changes during pregnancy in multiple sclerosis. Method: immunoSEQ multiplex PCR; TCRdb's copy keeps in-frame clones and lacks some. Here the sample spans around 68,000 clones, 91% being singletons. The CDR3 covers 13 residues. CDR1 and CDR2 (germline): MNHEY, SMNVEV (reference sequence). V lost 3 bases, J lost 0 bases, and 5 bases lay in between. The TCR originated in a female donor in good health, enrolled as a control in a pregnancy study. The material sequenced was peripheral blood, taken after pregnancy. The rearrangement joins TRBV27 to TRBJ1-1; D is ambiguous. CDR3 amino acids: CASSFRLNTEAFF. In DNA form, the CDR3 reads TGTGCCAGCAGTTTCAGGCTGAACACTGAAGCTTTCTTT.